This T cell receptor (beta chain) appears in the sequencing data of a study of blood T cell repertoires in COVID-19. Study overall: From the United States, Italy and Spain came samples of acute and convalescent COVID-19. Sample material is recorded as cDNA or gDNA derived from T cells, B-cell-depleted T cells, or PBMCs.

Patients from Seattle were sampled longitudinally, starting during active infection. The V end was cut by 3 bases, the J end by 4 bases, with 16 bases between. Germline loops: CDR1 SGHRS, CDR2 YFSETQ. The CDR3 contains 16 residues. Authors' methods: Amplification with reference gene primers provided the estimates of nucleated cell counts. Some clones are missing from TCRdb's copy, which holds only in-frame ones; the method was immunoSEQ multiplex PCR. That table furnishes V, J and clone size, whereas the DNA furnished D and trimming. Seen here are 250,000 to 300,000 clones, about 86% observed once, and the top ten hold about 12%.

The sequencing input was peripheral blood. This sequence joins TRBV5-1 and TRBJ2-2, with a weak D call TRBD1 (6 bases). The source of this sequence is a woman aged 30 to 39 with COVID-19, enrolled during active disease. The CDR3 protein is CASSWNRAGTTGELFF. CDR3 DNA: TGCGCCAGCAGCTGGAACAGGGCAGGGACCACCGGGGAGCTGTTTTTT.